This T cell receptor (beta chain) was retrieved from a study of T cell responses to AZD1222 COVID-19 vaccine. This table comes from immunoSEQ multiplex PCR, and its TCRdb copy is limited to in-frame clones, with some not included. The sample lists 150,000 to 190,000 clones, around 85% occurring once. About this clone: Its antigen is undetermined.

Study results and caveats: Increased Spike-specific TCR breadth and depth were observed after two AZD1222 doses. Distributed over spike, vaccine-associated CD4 TCRs predominated at 160-218 and 743-854. Most donors were white British and more were female, and clonal diversity was possibly underestimated.

V lost 1 base, J lost 1 base, and 13 bases lay in between. CDR1 and CDR2 (germline): MNHNS, SASEGT. CDR3 length: 16 residues. This receptor was identified in an adult who had recovered from COVID-19. This chain uses TRBV6-1 with TRBJ1-1; D is unresolved. The sample in question was peripheral blood, obtained after recovery from COVID-19. The CDR3 loop is CASSEVLESPNTEAFF. The CDR3 DNA reads TGTGCCAGCAGTGAAGTTCTGGAGTCCCCGAACACTGAAGCTTTCTTT.